A single sample is the source of the 2 T cell receptor beta chains below, sequenced in a study of blood T cell repertoires in COVID-19. Here immunoSEQ multiplex PCR was the method, and the copy in TCRdb shows in-frame clones only, minus some. The sample has around 84,000 clones, around 80% seen once; the top ten hold just over 35%. Sequencing was performed on peripheral blood. These receptors all stem from a man aged 60 to 75 with COVID-19, enrolled during active disease.

The V gene is TRBV2, the J gene TRBJ2-7, with a tentative D call TRBD2 (7 bases). The CDR3 length is 13 residues. The V gene's germline CDR1 is SNHLY and CDR2 FYNNEI. Trimming removed 0 bases from V and 6 bases from J, with 9 bases in between. The CDR3 region has the DNA TGTGCCAGCAGTGAAGCGGGGGGGCTCGAGCAGTACTTC. Translating gives CASSEAGGLEQYF.

This clone was found a few times. DNA for the CDR3: TGCGCCAGCAGCCGGACAGGGTCAAATTCACCCCTCCACTTT. The encoded protein is CASSRTGSNSPLHF. The chain employs TRBV5-1 and TRBJ1-6, with 8 bases matching TRBD1. The CDR3 spans 14 residues. Germline CDR1 and CDR2: SGHRS and YFSETQ. Losses at the gene ends were 4 bases for V and 7 bases for J; bases not matched to a gene: 4.